The 9 T cell receptor beta chains in this list originate from one sample, sequenced in a study of blood T cell repertoires in COVID-19. Produced via immunoSEQ multiplex PCR; TCRdb's table is partial and in-frame only. This table has 110,000 to 150,000 clones, 79% appearing once. Source material: peripheral blood. These receptors were collected from a man aged 45 to 65 with active or convalescent COVID-19.

This sequence joins TRBV7-2 and TRBJ2-3, with 11 nucleotides matching TRBD2. Trimming at V came to 4 bases and at J to 1 base, leaving 7 bases not matched to a gene. The CDR3 has 17 amino acids. CDR1 and CDR2 from the germline V gene are SGHTA and FQGNSA. CDR3: CASSSRLAGGRTDTQYF. The CDR3 region has the DNA TGTGCCAGCAGCTCCCGGCTAGCGGGAGGCCGCACAGATACGCAGTATTTT.

The chain uses TRBV21-1 and TRBJ2-7; the table's D call TRBD1 went unverified against the DNA. TRBV21-1 is deemed a pseudogene. CDR3 size: 14 residues. The CDR3 DNA is TGTGCCAGCAGCAGCCGGGACAGGGACGACGAGCAGTACTTC. It encodes CASSSRDRDDEQYF.

The V and J genes are TRBV3-1 (or the pseudogene TRBV3-2) and TRBJ2-7; a weak D match, TRBD2 (6 bases). This CDR3 spans 16 amino acids. V dropped 0 bases and J dropped 3 bases, with 15 bases sitting between them. Germline-derived CDR1 and CDR2 are LGHDT and YNNKEL (reference sequence). In nucleotides, the CDR3 is TGTGCCAGCAGCCAAGATAGCGGTAGCATCGACTACGAGCAGTACTTC. Translated, it gives CASSQDSGSIDYEQYF.

The V call is TRBV12-3 or TRBV12-4, the J call TRBJ2-1, with unresolved D. Trimming shortened V by 1 base and J by 8 bases, and 6 bases separated the two germline ends. The CDR3 runs to 12 residues. The CDR3 region is CASSLGLDEQFF. The CDR3, as DNA: TGTGCCAGCAGTTTAGGGCTAGATGAGCAGTTCTTC.

V usage is TRBV2 and J usage is TRBJ2-1, with 10 nucleotides matching TRBD2. Germline V gene sequence: CDR1 SNHLY, CDR2 FYNNEI. The junction had 3 bases not matched to a gene; V was cut back by 8 bases and J by 2 bases. The CDR3 extends over 14 amino acids. DNA of the CDR3: TGTGCCAGCTCCCTAGCGGGAGCCTACAATGAGCAGTTCTTC. Translated, it gives CASSLAGAYNEQFF.

The table lists this clone with a few counts. The CDR3, as DNA: TGTGCCAGTAGTATTGGGACAGGGACTGGAAACACCATATATTTT. This encodes CASSIGTGTGNTIYF. The gene calls are TRBV19 and TRBJ1-3; 9 bases line up with TRBD1. The J segment lost 2 bases and the V segment lost 3 bases, leaving 2 bases of the junction unmatched. The CDR3 is made up of 15 amino acids. Germline V lookup: CDR1 LNHDA, CDR2 SQIVND (reference sequence).

This chain's CDR3 is CASSYGMGRSYNEQFF. The CDR3 nucleotides are TGCGCCAGCAGCTACGGGATGGGTCGATCATACAATGAGCAGTTCTTC. This chain connects TRBV5-1 to TRBJ2-1, with D maybe TRBD2 (5 bases). Germline values: CDR1 SGHRS, CDR2 YFSETQ. The V end lost 3 bases, the J end lost 4 bases, and 17 bases lay between the germline ends. The CDR3 covers 16 residues. The complete variable domain, with remaining parts taken from reference TRBV5-1 and TRBJ2-1, reads KAGVTQTPRYLIKTRGQQVTLSCSPISGHRSVSWYQQTPGQGLQFLFEYFSETQRNKGNFPGRFSGRQFSNSRSEMNVSTLELGDSALYLCASSYGMGRSYNEQFFGPGTRLTVL.

The chain uses TRBV11-3 and TRBJ2-3; 14 nucleotides align to TRBD2. The V gene's germline CDR1 is SGHNT and CDR2 YENEEA. Trimming took 5 bases from V and 1 from J; bases not matched to a gene: 11. This CDR3 region has 19 residues. CDR3 nucleotides: TGTGCCAGCAGCGCGTCCGGGACTAGCGGGAGTAGAGGCACAGATACGCAGTATTTT. It specifies CASSASGTSGSRGTDTQYF.

The chain has TRBV21-1 and TRBJ2-3; the table calls TRBD2, which could not be checked here. TRBV21-1 is described as a pseudogene. CDR3 length: 14 residues. The CDR3 nucleotides read TGTGCCAGCAGCAAAGTCGGGAACACAGATACGCAGTATTTT. It encodes CASSKVGNTDTQYF.